These 29 T cell receptor beta chains share one sample of origin, sequenced in a study of T cells in localized non-small cell lung cancer. The table came from immunoSEQ multiplex PCR; TCRdb's copy has only in-frame clones and leaves some out. The data show about 43,000 clones, over 75% seen once. The sequences come from PBMCs, collected before any cancer treatment. These TCRs come from a woman aged 40-69 years with stage II lung adenocarcinoma.

A few counts support this clone. The genes are TRBV29-1 and TRBJ1-1; D is uncertain. Per the germline V gene, CDR1 is SQVTM and CDR2 is ANQGSEA. Trimming removed 2 bases from V and 1 base from J, with 5 bases in between. The CDR3 extends over 12 amino acids. The CDR3 nucleotides read TGCAGCGTTGAACCCCGGAACACTGAAGCTTTCTTT. It specifies CSVEPRNTEAFF.

This clone was recorded once. The chain employs TRBV27 and TRBJ1-2, with D maybe TRBD1 (5 bases). Looked up from germline, CDR1 is MNHEY and CDR2 is SMNVEV (reference sequence). The CDR3 is 13 amino acids. Trimming took 3 bases from V and 5 from J, leaving 10 bases between them. The CDR3 reads CASSFYQGYGYTF. The CDR3, as DNA: TGTGCCAGCAGTTTTTATCAGGGATATGGCTACACCTTC.

The genes are TRBV18 and TRBJ1-1, with TRBD1 as a possible D gene (5 bases). V lost 6 bases, J lost 1 base, and 9 bases lay in between. The length of the CDR3 is 13 residues. Germline V gives CDR1 KGHSH, CDR2 LQKENI. Written as DNA, the CDR3 is TGTGCCAGCTCTATGACAGAGAACACTGAAGCTTTCTTT. As protein: CASSMTENTEAFF.

By sample fraction, this clone is medium-sized. Here the CDR3 reads CASSHGGLNTEAFF. In DNA form, the CDR3 reads TGTGCCAGCAGCCATGGGGGCCTGAACACTGAAGCTTTCTTT. This chain uses TRBV16 with TRBJ1-1, with D perhaps matching TRBD1 (6 bases). Trimming stripped 3 bases from V and 0 bases from J, with 8 bases between. The CDR3 covers 14 residues. Germline V gene sequence: CDR1 KGHSY, CDR2 FQNENV.

This chain uses TRBV28 with TRBJ2-7; no definite D call. Trimming removed 4 bases from V and 0 bases from J, with 19 bases in between. There are 17 residues in the CDR3. Germline V gene lookup returns CDR1 MDHEN and CDR2 SYDVKM. The CDR3 bases are TGTGCCAGCAGTTCGCCTCGCTCTTCTGGTCCCTCCTACGAGCAGTACTTC. Translating gives CASSSPRSSGPSYEQYF. Full variable domain (rest looked up from reference TRBV28 and TRBJ2-7): DVKVTQSSRYLVKRTGEKVFLECVQDMDHENMFWYRQDPGLGLRLIYFSYDVKMKEKGDIPEGYSVSREKKERFSLILESASTNQTSMYLCASSSPRSSGPSYEQYFGPGTRLTVT.

This sequence joins TRBV6-6 and TRBJ1-1, with a weak D call TRBD1 (5 bases). The germline V gene has CDR1 MNHNY and CDR2 SVGAGI (reference sequence). Trimming took off 5 bases at V and 2 bases at J, with 12 bases between the two ends. The CDR3 runs 14 residues. The CDR3 spells CASSLPGPNTEAFF. The CDR3 region has the DNA TGTGCCAGCAGTCTCCCGGGACCAAACACTGAAGCTTTCTTT.

CDR3 coding DNA: TGTGCCAGTAGTCGTCCGGGACTAGCACGTCCTAGCACAGATACGCAGTATTTT. This translates into CASSRPGLARPSTDTQYF. V gene TRBV19 combines with J gene TRBJ2-3; 9 bases fit TRBD2. J gave up 0 bases and V 5 bases, and 12 bases lay outside the gene matches. In germline, CDR1 is LNHDA, CDR2 SQIVND (reference sequence). The CDR3 is 18 amino acids.

The chain's CDR3 is CATGQSSGSSYEQYF. The DNA of the CDR3 is TGTGCCACGGGGCAATCTAGCGGGAGCTCCTACGAGCAGTACTTC. This chain links TRBV7-9 with TRBJ2-7; 10 nucleotides line up with TRBD2. Germline V lookup: CDR1 SEHNR, CDR2 FQNEAQ (reference sequence). CDR3 size: 15 residues. The V gene end was trimmed by 10 bases and the J gene end by 0 bases; junction bases not matched to a gene: 9.

This clone was seen just once. V and J are TRBV6-5 and TRBJ1-6; 7 bases fit TRBD1. With 6 bases clipped from V and 7 bases from J, the junction kept 9 bases outside the gene matches. CDR1 and CDR2 from the germline V gene are MNHEY and SVGAGI. The CDR3 has 15 residues. CDR3 sequence (DNA): TGTGCCAGCAGAGGAGGGGGACAGCACAATTCACCCCTCCACTTT. It translates to CASRGGGQHNSPLHF.

V gene TRBV15 combines with J gene TRBJ2-2; a possible D gene is TRBD2 (5 bases). The CDR3 sequence is 15 residues long. Germline assignment: CDR1 LNHNV and CDR2 YYDKDF (reference sequence). V shed 1 base and J shed 1 base, with 7 bases lying between them. CDR3 sequence (DNA): TGTGCCACCAGCAGAGGTCGGGAGAACACCGGGGAGCTGTTTTTT. Amino acids: CATSRGRENTGELFF. The full variable domain, with the rest looked up from reference TRBV15 and TRBJ2-2, is DAMVIQNPRYQVTQFGKPVTLSCSQTLNHNVMYWYQQKSSQAPKLLFHYYDKDFNNEADTPDNFQSRRPNTSFCFLDIRSPGLGDTAMYLCATSRGRENTGELFFGEGSRLTVL.

The chain is built from TRBV2 and TRBJ2-1; 9 bases align to TRBD2. There are 18 residues in the CDR3. J lost 4 bases, V lost 2 bases, and 12 bases had no gene match. In germline, CDR1 is SNHLY, CDR2 FYNNEI. CDR3 sequence: CASSEIEGLARRYNEQFF. DNA of the CDR3: TGTGCCAGCAGTGAAATTGAAGGACTAGCGAGAAGGTACAATGAGCAGTTCTTC.

This chain uses TRBV5-1 with TRBJ2-7, with 8 bases that match TRBD1. This CDR3 spans 13 amino acids. After removal of 6 bases from V and 3 bases from J, the junction contained 5 bases not matched to a gene. Germline V gene sequence: CDR1 SGHRS, CDR2 YFSETQ. The DNA for the CDR3 is TGCGCCAGCACCAGGGGGCAAGGCTACGAGCAGTACTTC. Its translation is CASTRGQGYEQYF.

The chain uses TRBV6-5 and TRBJ2-7; D gene uncertain. The CDR3 runs to 13 residues. Trimming removed 6 bases from V and 1 base from J, with 10 bases in between. Germline CDR1 and CDR2: MNHEY and SVGAGI. DNA of the CDR3: TGTGCCAGCAGCGGGCCCCGGTCCTACGAGCAGTACTTC. Its protein is CASSGPRSYEQYF.

The V and J genes are TRBV5-6 and TRBJ2-1; tentative D call: TRBD2 (6 bases). Germline CDR1 reads SGHDT; CDR2 reads YYEEEE. The CDR3 is made up of 15 amino acids. V lost 2 bases and J 7 bases, leaving 16 bases between the germline ends. DNA of the CDR3: TGTGCCAGCAGCTTAAGGCCGGGAGTCGGTAATGAGCAGTTCTTC. This translates into CASSLRPGVGNEQFF.

The chain employs TRBV2 and TRBJ1-1, with D perhaps TRBD1 (6 bases). Per germline, CDR1 SNHLY and CDR2 FYNNEI. The CDR3 totals 14 residues. V was shortened by 7 bases and J by 5 bases, with 17 bases between the two germline ends. CDR3 in DNA: TGTGCCAGCACCTCCGACAGAAGGGGGACTGAAGCTTTCTTT. Amino acid sequence: CASTSDRRGTEAFF.

This chain joins TRBV6-6 and TRBJ1-1; unclear D gene. This CDR3 has 13 residues. The germline V gene encodes CDR1 MNHNY and CDR2 SVGAGI (reference sequence). V dropped 4 bases and J dropped 3 bases, with 9 bases sitting between them. CDR3 DNA: TGTGCCAGCAGTTTTGACACTTACACTGAAGCTTTCTTT. Protein product: CASSFDTYTEAFF.

The CDR3 is CASSQGRLAGINEQFF. The CDR3 DNA is TGTGCCAGCAGCCAAGGAAGGCTAGCGGGGATCAATGAGCAGTTCTTC. The chain recombines TRBV14 with TRBJ2-1; 9 nucleotides match TRBD2. V dropped 1 base and J dropped 6; count of bases not matched to a gene: 7. This CDR3 region has 16 residues. In germline, CDR1 is SGHDN, CDR2 FVKESK.

This rearrangement joins TRBV7-9 to TRBJ2-2; TRBD1 matches at 8 bases. This CDR3 spans 16 amino acids. Trimming took 4 bases from V and 4 from J; bases not matched to a gene: 8. From germline, CDR1 is SEHNR and CDR2 FQNEAQ (reference sequence). The CDR3 DNA sequence: TGTGCCAGCAGCTCCTACGACAGGGGAGGCACCGGGGAGCTGTTTTTT. Translated: CASSSYDRGGTGELFF.

The chain combines TRBV28 with TRBJ1-2, with a possible D match to TRBD1 (6 bases). CDR3 size: 15 residues. The germline V gene encodes CDR1 MDHEN and CDR2 SYDVKM. Trimming stripped 2 bases from V and 3 bases from J, with 13 bases between. CDR3: CASSLGGNVDYGYTF. The CDR3 DNA is TGTGCCAGCAGTTTAGGGGGCAATGTGGACTATGGCTACACCTTC.

The V call is TRBV7-2, the J call TRBJ2-1, with TRBD1 identical over 8 bases. With V trimmed by 2 bases and J by 5 bases, 14 bases remained unmatched. The CDR3 is made up of 18 amino acids. CDR1 and CDR2 (germline): SGHTA, FQGNSA. This CDR3 reads CASSLSMMGAGGHNEQFF. CDR3 sequence (DNA): TGTGCCAGCAGCTTATCGATGATGGGGGCAGGGGGCCACAATGAGCAGTTCTTC.

Of note for this clone: The sample contains more than one DNA sequence encoding this CDR3. The chain carries TRBV18 and TRBJ1-5; TRBD1 matches at 8 bases. The germline gives CDR1 KGHSH, CDR2 LQKENI. The V gene end was trimmed by 3 bases and the J gene end by 4 bases; junction bases not matched to a gene: 2. The CDR3 covers 14 residues. The CDR3 spells CASSPTGGNQPQHF. In DNA form, the CDR3 reads TGTGCCAGCTCACCCACAGGGGGGAATCAGCCCCAGCATTTT.

The chain employs TRBV10-3 and TRBJ1-5, with D tentatively TRBD1 (6 bases). The CDR3 runs to 14 residues. Germline CDR1 is ENHRY and CDR2 is SYGVKD. Deletions cut 10 bases from V and 0 bases from J, with 13 bases between. CDR3 sequence (DNA): TGTGCCACTAGGGACACCATTAGCAATCAGCCCCAGCATTTT. Encoded protein: CATRDTISNQPQHF.

This clone was seen only a few times. This chain connects TRBV5-1 to TRBJ2-1; 12 nucleotides line up with TRBD1. Trimming cost V 0 bases and J 7 bases; bases outside gene matches: 2. Germline V gene sequence: CDR1 SGHRS, CDR2 YFSETQ. The CDR3 is made up of 15 amino acids. Here the CDR3 reads CASSLEGQGANEQFF. The DNA for the CDR3 is TGCGCCAGCAGCTTGGAGGGACAGGGGGCGAATGAGCAGTTCTTC.

The rearrangement uses TRBV5-1 and TRBJ2-1; D remains unclear. Trimming removed 2 bases from V and 6 bases from J, with 3 bases in between. CDR1 and CDR2 from the germline V gene are SGHRS and YFSETQ. This CDR3 comprises 11 residues. The CDR3 loop reads CASSFGNEQFF. DNA for the CDR3: TGCGCCAGCAGCTTCGGCAATGAGCAGTTCTTC.

The table lists this clone with a few counts. The chain carries TRBV6-6 and TRBJ1-1; D is uncertain. The ends were cut back, 0 bases at V and 4 bases at J, with 6 bases in the middle. Germline-derived CDR1 and CDR2 are MNHNY and SVGAGI (reference sequence). This CDR3 contains 13 residues. The CDR3 bases are TGTGCCAGCAGTTACTCGGTAGGCACTGAAGCTTTCTTT. Its translation is CASSYSVGTEAFF.

This sequence joins TRBV13 and TRBJ2-1, with TRBD1 identical over 7 bases. V shed 5 bases, J shed 5 bases, and the junction held 6 bases outside the gene matches. Germline lookup yields CDR1 PRHDT and CDR2 FYEKMQ (reference sequence). The CDR3 has 14 residues. The CDR3: CASSLQGWDNEQFF. For the CDR3, the DNA is TGTGCCAGCAGCCTACAGGGGTGGGACAATGAGCAGTTCTTC. Full variable domain (outside the CDR3, taken from reference TRBV13 and TRBJ2-1): AAGVIQSPRHLIKEKRETATLKCYPIPRHDTVYWYQQGPGQDPQFLISFYEKMQSDKGSIPDRFSAQQFSDYHSELNMSSLELGDSALYFCASSLQGWDNEQFFGPGTRLTVL.

The genes are TRBV18 and TRBJ2-7, with D perhaps matching TRBD1 or TRBD2 (5 bases each). V lost 3 bases to trimming and J lost 7 bases, with 13 bases between them. The CDR3 length is 13 residues. Germline CDR1 reads KGHSH; CDR2 reads LQKENI. DNA for the CDR3: TGTGCCAGCTCACCCTCGACTGAGGGGGAGCAGTACTTC. Its translation is CASSPSTEGEQYF.

The V and J genes are TRBV10-2 and TRBJ2-7; D possibly corresponds to TRBD2 (7 bases). The germline CDR1 and CDR2 sequences are WSHSY and SAAADI. V lost 7 bases and J lost 5, with 15 bases in between. The CDR3 has 13 residues. CDR3 DNA sequence: TGCGCCAGCAAAGGGGGGGTAGGACACGAGCAGTACTTC. Residues: CASKGGVGHEQYF.

The chain links TRBV7-9 to TRBJ1-4, with 9 nucleotides matching TRBD1. Germline assignment: CDR1 SEHNR and CDR2 FQNEAQ (reference sequence). The CDR3 runs 17 residues. V dropped 5 bases and J dropped 7; count of bases not matched to a gene: 14. The CDR3 coding sequence is TGTGCCAGCAGCCGCGGCCCGATGGACAGGGGATCTGAAAAACTGTTTTTT. It encodes CASSRGPMDRGSEKLFF.